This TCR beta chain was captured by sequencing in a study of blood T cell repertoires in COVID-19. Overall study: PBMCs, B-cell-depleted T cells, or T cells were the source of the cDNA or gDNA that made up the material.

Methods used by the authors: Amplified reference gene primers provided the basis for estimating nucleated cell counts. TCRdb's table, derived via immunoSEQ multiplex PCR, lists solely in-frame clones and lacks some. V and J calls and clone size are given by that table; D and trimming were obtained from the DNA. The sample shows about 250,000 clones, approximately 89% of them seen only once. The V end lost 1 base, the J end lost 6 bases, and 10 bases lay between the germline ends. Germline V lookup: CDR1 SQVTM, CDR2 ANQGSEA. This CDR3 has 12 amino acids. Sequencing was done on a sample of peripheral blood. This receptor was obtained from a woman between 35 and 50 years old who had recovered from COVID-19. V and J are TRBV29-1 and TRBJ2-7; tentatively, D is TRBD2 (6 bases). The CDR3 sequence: CSVEVGTPEQYF. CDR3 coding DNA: TGCAGCGTTGAAGTGGGGACTCCCGAGCAGTACTTC.